The TCR beta chain under discussion was sequenced for a study of blood T cell repertoires in COVID-19. Study details: COVID-19 samples, acute and convalescent, were from the United States, Italy and Spain.

All enrollees were roughly 18 to 89 years old and from roughly 22 US areas. Clinical history as reported by participants underpinned cohort assignment. Shortly before study entry, within 2 weeks, exposed participants had met a COVID-19 case. Some clones are missing from TCRdb's copy, which holds only in-frame ones; the method was immunoSEQ multiplex PCR. The data show approximately 300,000 clones, with about 85% seen just once and around 1.8% held by the top ten. Looked up from germline, CDR1 is LNHNV and CDR2 is YYDKDF (reference sequence). V dropped 3 bases and J dropped 1; count of bases not matched to a gene: 2. CDR3 length: 15 amino acids.

What was sequenced was PBMCs or T cells enriched from blood (not recorded which). V gene TRBV15 combines with J gene TRBJ2-3; 9 bases line up with TRBD2. The source of this sequence is a woman aged 30 to 39 who had been exposed to COVID-19. The CDR3 DNA sequence: TGTGCCACCAGCAGCTCTAGCGGGGGCACAGATACGCAGTATTTT. Protein product: CATSSSSGGTDTQYF.